One and the same sample provided the 8 T cell receptor beta chains below, sequenced in a study of T cell responses to AZD1222 COVID-19 vaccine. Measured with immunoSEQ multiplex PCR; TCRdb has only the in-frame clones, and not every one. The sample holds more than 150,000 clones, 88% seen once. The source material was peripheral blood, sampled 28 days after the second AZD1222 dose. These receptors all stem from an adult who received the AZD1222 COVID-19 vaccine.

This rearrangement joins TRBV11-2 to TRBJ2-3, with TRBD2 as a possible D gene (5 bases). This CDR3 contains 16 residues. The V gene lost 6 bases and the J gene lost 0 bases, with 16 bases spanning the gap. CDR1 is SGHAT and CDR2 is FQNNGV in the germline V gene. The CDR3 spells CASRRGRSPSTDTQYF. CDR3 nucleotides: TGTGCCAGCAGAAGAGGGCGGAGCCCTAGCACAGATACGCAGTATTTT.

The chain is built from TRBV4-3 and TRBJ2-7; weak D call: TRBD1 (6 bases). Germline CDR1 reads LGHNA; CDR2 reads YSLEER. The CDR3 has 15 residues. The V and J ends lost 3 bases and 2 bases respectively, with 14 bases between them. CDR3 in amino acids: CASSQGAGGPYEQYF. In DNA form, the CDR3 reads TGCGCCAGCAGCCAGGGGGCGGGTGGCCCCTACGAGCAGTACTTC.

Only one count was recorded for this clone. This rearrangement joins TRBV6-6 to TRBJ2-5; 7 positions agree with TRBD1. Germline loops: CDR1 MNHNY, CDR2 SVGAGI (reference sequence). Germline trimming cut 2 bases from V and 2 bases from J; bases unmatched to any gene: 5. There are 15 residues in the CDR3. The DNA of the CDR3 is TGTGCCAGCAGTTACCTGGCAGGGGGTCAAGAGACCCAGTACTTC. Encoded protein: CASSYLAGGQETQYF.

The V and J genes are TRBV28 and TRBJ1-4; D is undetermined. V was pared by 10 bases and J by 4 bases, with 16 bases between. This CDR3 has 14 residues. Looked up from germline, CDR1 is MDHEN and CDR2 is SYDVKM. DNA of the CDR3: TGTGCCACCGGGCCGGATGAGGGTAATGAAAAACTGTTTTTT. Translating gives CATGPDEGNEKLFF.

In this sample, this clone turned up a few times. The chain has TRBV7-2 and TRBJ2-7; D is undetermined. In germline, CDR1 is SGHTA, CDR2 FQGNSA. The V gene lost 1 base and the J gene lost 2 bases, with 12 bases spanning the gap. This CDR3 has 15 amino acids. The CDR3 reads CASSLDSGSPYEQYF. The DNA of the CDR3 is TGTGCCAGCAGCTTAGATTCGGGCAGTCCCTACGAGCAGTACTTC.

The chain uses TRBV30 and TRBJ1-6; 7 nucleotides line up with TRBD1. Germline assignment: CDR1 GTSNPN and CDR2 SVGIG (reference sequence). There are 14 residues in the CDR3. V shed 0 bases, J shed 7 bases, and the junction held 3 bases outside the gene matches. CDR3 nucleotides: TGTGCCTGGAGTGTTAAACAGGGGAATTCACCCCTCCACTTT. This sequence encodes CAWSVKQGNSPLHF.

The table lists this clone with a few counts. This chain connects TRBV29-1 to TRBJ2-7; TRBD2 aligns across 10 bases. CDR1 SQVTM and CDR2 ANQGSEA come from the germline V gene. V dropped 4 bases and J dropped 0; count of bases not matched to a gene: 9. This CDR3 comprises 16 residues. CDR3 loop: CSVAGLAGDISYEQYF. The CDR3 DNA reads TGCAGCGTTGCGGGGCTAGCGGGAGATATCTCCTACGAGCAGTACTTC.

This sequence joins TRBV6-5 and TRBJ1-5, with D tentatively TRBD1 (6 bases). In germline, CDR1 is MNHEY, CDR2 SVGAGI. The ends were cut back, 5 bases at V and 6 bases at J, with 14 bases in the middle. The length of the CDR3 is 14 residues. The chain's CDR3 is CASSINRVGQPQHF. CDR3 coding DNA: TGTGCCAGCAGTATCAACAGGGTTGGTCAGCCCCAGCATTTT.